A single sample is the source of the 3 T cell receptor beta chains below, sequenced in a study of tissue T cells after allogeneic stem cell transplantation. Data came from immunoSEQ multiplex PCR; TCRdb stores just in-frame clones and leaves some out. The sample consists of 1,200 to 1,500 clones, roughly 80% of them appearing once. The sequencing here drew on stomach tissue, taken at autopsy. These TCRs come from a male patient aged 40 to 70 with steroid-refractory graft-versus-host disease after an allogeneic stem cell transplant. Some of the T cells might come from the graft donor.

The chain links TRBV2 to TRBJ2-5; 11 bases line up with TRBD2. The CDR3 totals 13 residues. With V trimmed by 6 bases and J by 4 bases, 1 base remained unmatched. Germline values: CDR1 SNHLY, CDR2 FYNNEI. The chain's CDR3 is CASRTSGAETQYF. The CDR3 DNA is TGTGCCAGCAGGACTAGCGGGGCAGAGACCCAGTACTTC.

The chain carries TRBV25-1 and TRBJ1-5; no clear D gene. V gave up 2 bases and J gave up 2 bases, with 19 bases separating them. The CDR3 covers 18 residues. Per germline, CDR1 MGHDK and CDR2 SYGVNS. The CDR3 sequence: CASSEPIWPRLGNQPQHF. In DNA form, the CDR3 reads TGTGCCAGCAGTGAACCCATCTGGCCTCGCCTTGGCAATCAGCCCCAGCATTTT.

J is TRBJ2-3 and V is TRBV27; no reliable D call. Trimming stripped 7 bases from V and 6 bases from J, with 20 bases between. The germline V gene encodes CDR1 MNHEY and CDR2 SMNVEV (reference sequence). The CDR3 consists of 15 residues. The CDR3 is CASTRSGNPRDTQYF. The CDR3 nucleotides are TGTGCCAGCACCCGGAGTGGCAATCCCCGGGATACGCAGTATTTT.